Listed below are T cell receptor beta chains from one sample, sequenced in a study of T cell repertoires in cytomegalovirus infection. TCRdb reprocessed the reads via MiXCR and lists one record per CDR3 protein. The repertoire consists of about 200,000 distinct CDR3 sequences, with 8% to 10% occurring once and the leading ten covering roughly 5%. Sequencing was carried out using PBMCs. All receptors derive from a human donor in good health (CMV status not recorded). Some clones in this sample may be carry-over from other donors' samples. The CDR3 runs from the conserved cysteine through the conserved F or W. A D gene is named only where the DNA matches it firmly. Size is omitted from some rows. Given values are once, few, many or a class for expanded clones.

TRBD2	TRBV4-3	-	TRBJ2-1	TGCGCCAGCAGCCAAGAGTTGGCTAGCGGGGGGGCCAATGAGCAGTTCTTC	CASSQELASGGANEQFF
-	TRBV28	many	TRBJ1-3	TGTGCCAGCAGTTTAGAGGTGAACTCTGGAAACACCATATATTTT	CASSLEVNSGNTIYF
TRBD2	TRBV20-1	many	TRBJ2-7	TGCAGTGCGAGGTCAGGGACTAGCGGGTTCTACGAGCAGTACTTC	CSARSGTSGFYEQYF
-	TRBV7-2	medium-sized	TRBJ2-7	TGTGCCAGCAGCTTAGCTGGAGGTCAGAAAACCTACGAGCAGTACTTC	CASSLAGGQKTYEQYF
-	TRBV20-1	few	TRBJ2-3	TGCAGTGCTGCGTTGGGCGGCTCCACAGATACGCAGTATTTT	CSAALGGSTDTQYF
TRBD2	TRBV29-1	few	TRBJ2-1	TGCAGCGTTCGGACTAGCGGGAGAATTGAGCAGTTCTTC	CSVRTSGRIEQFF
-	TRBV14	many	TRBJ2-1	TGTGCCAGCAGCCGCACAGGGCTTGGGGTATTGAATGAGCAGTTCTTC	CASSRTGLGVLNEQFF
-	TRBV7-2	many	TRBJ1-6	TGTGCCAGCGCCGACGGTTCACCCCTCCACTTT	CASADGSPLHF
-	TRBV12-3/TRBV12-4	many	TRBJ2-5	TGTGCCAGCAGTCTCTTAATGGGCGGGGCTGGGGAGACCCAGTACTTC	CASSLLMGGAGETQYF
-	TRBV25-1	-	TRBJ1-1	TGTGCCAGCAGCGGTCTCAGGACAGCCAACACTCAAGCTTTCTTT	CASSGLRTANTQAFF
-	TRBV7-2	many	TRBJ1-5	TGTGCCAGCAGCTCAAGACGGGGGGACGGAAGCAATCAGCCCCAGCATTTT	CASSSRRGDGSNQPQHF
-	TRBV20-1	many	TRBJ2-5	TGCAGTGCTAGCCTTGCGGGATTAGACCAAGAGACCCAGTACTTC	CSASLAGLDQETQYF
-	TRBV7-6	many	TRBJ1-1	TGTGCCAGCAGCCTCCCGCGGGGCGAGAGCACTGAAGCTTTCTTT	CASSLPRGESTEAFF
TRBD2	TRBV7-9	many	TRBJ2-5	TGTGCCAGCAGCTTAGCGCCGCTAGCGGATAAAGAGACCCAGTACTTC	CASSLAPLADKETQYF
-	TRBV2	few	TRBJ1-2	TGTGCCAGCAGCCCCCGGGTAGGGACTAACTATGGCTACACCTTC	CASSPRVGTNYGYTF
TRBD1	TRBV20-1	-	TRBJ1-2	TGCAGTGCAAGACAGGGAAGCGTTTACTATGGCTACACCTTC	CSARQGSVYYGYTF
-	TRBV19	few	TRBJ2-1	TGTGCCAGTACTGGGACCCAGTTCCTGAATGAGCAGTTCTTC	CASTGTQFLNEQFF
TRBD1	TRBV28	many	TRBJ2-7	TGTGCCAGCAGTTTATCGGCGTCAGGGGGCGGTGAGCAGTACTTC	CASSLSASGGGEQYF
-	TRBV12-3/TRBV12-4	many	TRBJ1-2	TGTGCCAGCAGTTTAGCAGGGGGAGGTGGCGGCTACACCTTC	CASSLAGGGGGYTF
TRBD2	TRBV7-2	many	TRBJ2-7	TGTGCCAGCAGCCAGGTCGGGGGGGCAAGCTACTACGAGCAGTACTTC	CASSQVGGASYYEQYF
-	TRBV7-2	many	TRBJ1-1	TGTGCCAGCAGGTTCACAAGGGAGAACACTGAAGCTTTCTTT	CASRFTRENTEAFF
-	TRBV3-1	-	TRBJ1-6	TGTGCCAGCAGCCAACAGGGAAATAATTCACCCCTCCACTTT	CASSQQGNNSPLHF
TRBD1	TRBV7-6	many	TRBJ2-1	TGTGCCAGCAGCCACCGGACAGGGGGAAAGAATGAGCAGTTCTTC	CASSHRTGGKNEQFF
-	TRBV7-2	many	TRBJ2-5	TGTGCCAGCAGCTTAATTTTAGAAGAGACCCAGTACTTC	CASSLILEETQYF
-	TRBV7-2	many	TRBJ1-2	TGTGCCGGGGTAGCTGTGACAGCACTAAATGGCTACACCTTC	CAGVAVTALNGYTF
TRBD1	TRBV6-5	many	TRBJ1-6	TGTGCCAGCAGTTACTCGAGGACAGGGGCGAGTAATTCACCCCTCCACTTT	CASSYSRTGASNSPLHF
-	TRBV7-2	many	TRBJ2-5	TGTGCCAGCAGCGGAGGTGGTTGGGAGACCCAGTACTTC	CASSGGGWETQYF
-	TRBV6-2/TRBV6-3	many	TRBJ1-2	TGTGCCAGCAGTAGGGACTACAGGAGTAACTATGGCTACACCTTC	CASSRDYRSNYGYTF
-	TRBV12-3/TRBV12-4	-	TRBJ1-1	TGTGCCAGCAGTTTTGGGTCAGTGAACACTGAAGCTTTCTTT	CASSFGSVNTEAFF
-	TRBV2	few	TRBJ2-5	TGTGCCAGCATCTACGCGACCCAAGAGACCCAGTACTTC	CASIYATQETQYF
TRBD2	TRBV4-3	-	TRBJ2-5	TGCGCCAGCAGCCATGGTCTAGCGGGAAAAGAGACCCAGTACTTC	CASSHGLAGKETQYF
-	TRBV20-1	-	TRBJ2-2	TGCAGTGCTAGAGGCATTCGGGGACAAGACACCGGGGAGCTGTTTTTT	CSARGIRGQDTGELFF
-	TRBV18	-	TRBJ1-3	TGTGCCAGCTCACCAACGAAAGGGGCTCTGTCGGGAAACACCATATATTTT	CASSPTKGALSGNTIYF
-	TRBV5-6	many	TRBJ2-4	TGTGCCAGCAGCGCCCAGACAGGCCTCGTAGCCAAAAACATTCAGTACTTC	CASSAQTGLVAKNIQYF
TRBD1	TRBV28	many	TRBJ1-2	TGTGCCAGCAGTTCCTCGGGACAGCACCCCGGGCTCTATGGTAGCTACACCTTC	CASSSSGQHPGLYGSYTF
-	TRBV6-6	many	TRBJ2-4	TGTGCCAGCAGTTACCCCCCCGGGACAGCCAAAAACATTCAGTACTTC	CASSYPPGTAKNIQYF
TRBD1	TRBV6-1	many	TRBJ2-1	TGTGCCAGCGGTGACAGGGGACCCTACAATGAGCAGTTCTTC	CASGDRGPYNEQFF
-	TRBV29-1	few	TRBJ1-1	TGCAGCGTTCCCGGGACGGAGAACACTGAAGCTTTCTTT	CSVPGTENTEAFF
-	TRBV7-9	-	TRBJ1-6	TGTGCCAGCAGCTTCGATCCTCAGAGATCTAATTCACCCCTCCACTTT	CASSFDPQRSNSPLHF
TRBD2	TRBV7-2	many	TRBJ2-5	TGTGCCAGCAGCTTATTAGGGACTAGCGCGCCTGGGGCCCAGTACTTC	CASSLLGTSAPGAQYF
-	TRBV15	many	TRBJ2-4	TGTGCCACCAGCACCCCGGACACCAACTCAGCCAAAAACATTCAGTACTTC	CATSTPDTNSAKNIQYF
-	TRBV5-5	many	TRBJ2-2	TGTGCCAGCAGCTTGGACCTAAACGGGGAGCTGTTTTTT	CASSLDLNGELFF
-	TRBV4-3	few	TRBJ1-3	TGCGCCAGCAGCCAAGAGACGACAAGCTCTGGAAACACCATATATTTT	CASSQETTSSGNTIYF
-	TRBV29-1	few	TRBJ1-2	TGCAGCGCCGAAGGGGCCGGCTATGGCTACACCTTC	CSAEGAGYGYTF
-	TRBV20-1	-	TRBJ1-5	TGCAGTGCTAGAGATGACGTTCAGCCCCAGCATTTT	CSARDDVQPQHF
-	TRBV28	many	TRBJ1-5	TGTGCCAGCAGTGGACAAGTTGGCAATCAGCCCCAGCATTTT	CASSGQVGNQPQHF
-	TRBV19	-	TRBJ2-1	TGTGCCAGTAGTATCCGTCCCTTCATTGACTATGAGCAGTTCTTC	CASSIRPFIDYEQFF
-	TRBV28	-	TRBJ1-4	TGTGCCAGCAGCCGCCGGGGGAGTGAAAAACTGTTTTTT	CASSRRGSEKLFF
-	TRBV19	many	TRBJ1-4	TGTGCCAGTAGGCCGGCGAGGGGCCAAGGGAGAAAACTGTTTTTT	CASRPARGQGRKLFF
-	TRBV7-8	-	TRBJ1-2	TGTGCCAGCAGCCCGAAGAGGAACTTGGGTGGCTACACCTTC	CASSPKRNLGGYTF
-	TRBV7-2	many	TRBJ2-7	TGTGCCAGCAGCTCCGATTGGGACCTCTACGAGCAGTACTTC	CASSSDWDLYEQYF
-	TRBV15	few	TRBJ2-1	TGTGCCACCAGCGGGGGGACCTACAATGAGCAGTTCTTC	CATSGGTYNEQFF
-	TRBV7-2	many	TRBJ1-2	TGTGCCAGCAGCTTAGTTGGCAGGGACTCTGGCTACACCTTC	CASSLVGRDSGYTF
TRBD2	TRBV20-1	many	TRBJ2-5	TGCAGTGCTAGAGCAGGGCTAGCGGAAGAGACCCAGTACTTC	CSARAGLAEETQYF
TRBD1	TRBV5-1	-	TRBJ2-7	TGCGCCAGCAGCTTGGGGAGGACAGGCGCCTACGAGGAGTACTTC	CASSLGRTGAYEEYF